These 11 T cell receptor beta chains came from one sample sequenced in a study of human T cells and chemical hapten exposure. TCRdb re-derived calls from the RACE reads in MiXCR, one entry per CDR3 protein. The table records 80,000 to 95,000 distinct CDR3 sequences, 8% to 10% of them present only once. Time point denoted: pre-sensitization, week 0. The treatment was: therapeutic diphenylcyclopropenone sensitization with weekly scalp DPC. The specimen was whole blood, collected in connection with sensitization to the hapten diphenylcyclopropenone (DPC). Receptor source: a woman in her forties with alopecia areata. Some clones in this sample may be carry-over from other donors' samples.

This clonotype has just a few counts. The chain uses TRBV6-5 and TRBJ1-2, with D possibly being TRBD1 (5 bases). V lost 8 bases and J lost 4, with 17 bases in between. This CDR3 is 14 amino acids long. The germline V gene encodes CDR1 MNHEY and CDR2 SVGAGI. CDR3 protein: CASRNRPGPYGYTF. CDR3 in DNA: TGTGCCAGCCGGAACAGGCCGGGACCCTATGGCTACACCTTC.

Ten or more counts support this clonotype. The chain has TRBV5-6 and TRBJ2-1; a weak D match, TRBD1 (6 bases). Germline values: CDR1 SGHDT, CDR2 YYEEEE. This CDR3 comprises 15 residues. Between the trimmed V and J ends, which lost 2 bases and 8 bases, there was a span of 17 bases. In DNA form, the CDR3 reads TGTGCCAGCAGCTTTACAAACAGGGTTGGGGATGAGCAGTTCTTC. Translating it yields CASSFTNRVGDEQFF.

This clonotype was recorded many times. The CDR3 protein is CSAREPSRQGGSYEQYF. CDR3 in DNA: TGCAGTGCTAGAGAGCCCAGTCGACAGGGGGGCTCCTACGAGCAGTACTTC. The J gene is TRBJ2-7, the V gene TRBV20-1, with 9 nucleotides matching TRBD1. CDR1 DFQATT and CDR2 SNEGSKA come from the germline V gene (reference sequence). The CDR3 sequence is 17 residues long. The J segment lost 0 bases and the V segment lost 0 bases, leaving 9 bases of the junction unmatched.

This clonotype was seen once. A much more abundant neighbour one base away suggests this may be a read error. The chain joins TRBV3-1 to TRBJ2-4, with 8 bases matching TRBD1. V was clipped by 0 bases and J by 7 bases; unmatched bases: 5. The germline V gene has CDR1 LGHDT and CDR2 YNNKEL (reference sequence). This CDR3 is 15 amino acids long. The CDR3 sequence: CASSQDFGTGNIQYF. For the CDR3, the DNA is TGTGCCAGCAGCCAAGATTTTGGGACAGGCAACATTCAGTACTTC.

This clonotype was counted at least ten times. The rearrangement links TRBV6-6 to TRBJ1-1, with no clear D. Per the germline V gene, CDR1 is MNHNY and CDR2 is SVGAGI (reference sequence). V was trimmed by 2 bases and J by 0 bases, leaving 7 bases between them. The CDR3 has 14 amino acids. CDR3 protein: CASSYQTVNTEAFF. As DNA, the CDR3 is TGTGCCAGCAGTTACCAGACGGTGAACACTGAAGCTTTCTTT.

This clonotype was recorded many times. The chain links TRBV4-3 to TRBJ2-7; 9 bases map to TRBD2. V was clipped by 2 bases and J by 2 bases; unmatched bases: 4. The CDR3 totals 15 residues. Germline CDR1 is LGHNA and CDR2 is YSLEER. The CDR3 DNA is TGCGCCAGCAGCCAACTAGCGGGGAATACCTACGAGCAGTACTTC. Protein sequence: CASSQLAGNTYEQYF.

This clonotype was found a few times. This chain links TRBV11-2 with TRBJ2-4; D gene ambiguous. CDR1 and CDR2 (germline): SGHAT, FQNNGV. This CDR3 has 16 residues. V lost 3 bases, J lost 2 bases, and 14 bases lay in between. This CDR3 is CASSFGTARPKNIQYF. CDR3 nucleotides: TGTGCCAGCAGCTTTGGTACAGCCCGCCCCAAAAACATTCAGTACTTC. The complete variable domain, with remaining parts taken from reference TRBV11-2 and TRBJ2-4, reads EAGVAQSPRYKIIEKRQSVAFWCNPISGHATLYWYQQILGQGPKLLIQFQNNGVVDDSQLPKDRFSAERLKGVDSTLKIQPAKLEDSAVYLCASSFGTARPKNIQYFGAGTRLSVL.

This clonotype has a count of ten or more. The chain links TRBV5-1 to TRBJ2-7; D not resolved. The germline V and J ends were trimmed by 1 base and 5 bases, with 7 bases remaining between them. Germline CDR1 and CDR2: SGHRS and YFSETQ. This CDR3 contains 12 residues. The CDR3 is CASSLTGDEQYF. The CDR3 region has the DNA TGCGCCAGCAGCTTGACTGGGGACGAGCAGTACTTC.

In this sample, this clonotype turned up many times. The rearrangement uses TRBV5-4 and TRBJ1-1; D is ambiguous. Germline CDR1 SGHNT, CDR2 YYREEE (reference sequence). Deletions cut 4 bases from V and 3 bases from J, with 22 bases between. The CDR3 has 17 amino acids. CDR3 amino acids: CASSPRSGRFVYTEAFF. The CDR3 nucleotides are TGTGCCAGCAGCCCACGGTCGGGCCGGTTTGTGTACACTGAAGCTTTCTTT.

This clonotype was counted between two and nine times. The chain joins TRBV3-1 to TRBJ1-5, with unresolved D. The V gene's germline CDR1 is LGHDT and CDR2 YNNKEL (reference sequence). The V and J ends lost 4 bases and 1 base respectively, with 14 bases between them. CDR3 length: 16 residues. This CDR3 reads CASSPTMGMSNQPQHF. Here the CDR3 DNA reads TGTGCCAGCAGCCCTACTATGGGCATGAGCAATCAGCCCCAGCATTTT.

This rearrangement joins TRBV30 to TRBJ1-1, with unresolved D. Germline V lookup: CDR1 GTSNPN, CDR2 SVGIG (reference sequence). There are 13 residues in the CDR3. Trimming pared 2 bases from V and 1 base from J, leaving 8 bases between. DNA of the CDR3: TGTGCCTGGAGTACAACACCGAACACTGAAGCTTTCTTT. This translates into CAWSTTPNTEAFF.